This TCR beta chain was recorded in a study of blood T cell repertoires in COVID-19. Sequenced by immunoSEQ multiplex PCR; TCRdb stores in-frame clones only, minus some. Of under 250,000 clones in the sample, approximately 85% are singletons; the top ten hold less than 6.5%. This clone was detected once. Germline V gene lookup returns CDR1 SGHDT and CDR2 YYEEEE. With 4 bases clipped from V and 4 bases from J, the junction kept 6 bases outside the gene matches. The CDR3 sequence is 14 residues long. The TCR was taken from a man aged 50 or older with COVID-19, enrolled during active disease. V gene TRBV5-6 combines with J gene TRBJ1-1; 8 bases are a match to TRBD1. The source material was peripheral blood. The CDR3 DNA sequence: TGTGCCAGCAGCAAGACAGGGGTAAGCACTGAAGCTTTCTTT. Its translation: CASSKTGVSTEAFF. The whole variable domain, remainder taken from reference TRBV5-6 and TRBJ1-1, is DAGVTQSPTHLIKTRGQQVTLRCSPKSGHDTVSWYQQALGQGPQFIFQYYEEEERQRGNFPDRFSGHQFPNYSSELNVNALLLGDSALYLCASSKTGVSTEAFFGQGTRLTVV.